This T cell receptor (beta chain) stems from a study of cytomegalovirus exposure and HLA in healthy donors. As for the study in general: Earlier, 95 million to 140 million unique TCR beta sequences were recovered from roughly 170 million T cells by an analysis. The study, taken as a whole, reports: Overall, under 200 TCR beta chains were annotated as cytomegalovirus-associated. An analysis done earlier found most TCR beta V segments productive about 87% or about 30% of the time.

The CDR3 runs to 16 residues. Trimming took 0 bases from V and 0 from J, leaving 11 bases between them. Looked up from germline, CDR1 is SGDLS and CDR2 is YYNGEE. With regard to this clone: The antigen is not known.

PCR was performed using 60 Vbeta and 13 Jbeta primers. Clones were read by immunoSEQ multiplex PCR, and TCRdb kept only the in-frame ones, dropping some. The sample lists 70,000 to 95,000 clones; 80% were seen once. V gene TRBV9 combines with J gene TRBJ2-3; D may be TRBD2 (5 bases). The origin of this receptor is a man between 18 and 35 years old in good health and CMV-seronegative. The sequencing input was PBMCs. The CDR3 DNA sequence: TGTGCCAGCAGCGTAGGCCCGGGGATGAGCACAGATACGCAGTATTTT. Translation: CASSVGPGMSTDTQYF.